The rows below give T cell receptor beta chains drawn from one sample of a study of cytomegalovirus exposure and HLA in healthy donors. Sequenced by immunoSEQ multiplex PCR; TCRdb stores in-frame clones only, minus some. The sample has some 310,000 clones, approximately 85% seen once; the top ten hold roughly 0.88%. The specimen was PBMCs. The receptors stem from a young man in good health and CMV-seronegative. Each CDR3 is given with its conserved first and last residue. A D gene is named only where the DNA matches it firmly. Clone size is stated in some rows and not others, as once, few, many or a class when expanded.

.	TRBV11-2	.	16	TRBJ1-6	TGTGCCAGCAGCTTATACGAGGGTTCGGGGAATTCACCCCTCCACTTT	CASSLYEGSGNSPLHF
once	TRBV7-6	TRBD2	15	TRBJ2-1	TGTGCCAGCAGCTTAGTTTCTAGCGGGGGGACTGAGCAGTTCTTC	CASSLVSSGGTEQFF
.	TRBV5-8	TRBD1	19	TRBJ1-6	TGTGCCAGCAGCTTGGGACAGGGGATTACCCATGATACCAATTCACCCCTCCACTTT	CASSLGQGITHDTNSPLHF
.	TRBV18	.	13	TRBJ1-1	TGTGCCAGCTCACCACCTCAGGGGACTGAAGCTTTCTTT	CASSPPQGTEAFF
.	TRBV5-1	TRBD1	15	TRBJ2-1	TGCGCCAGCAGCCCGGACAGGGGTACCTACAATGAGCAGTTCTTC	CASSPDRGTYNEQFF
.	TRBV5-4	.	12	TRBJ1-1	TGTGCCAGCAGCTTGGGCCGGGATGAAGCTTTCTTT	CASSLGRDEAFF
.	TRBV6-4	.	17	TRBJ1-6	TGTGCCAGCAGTGACTCGTGGGGGGACTCCTATAATTCACCCCTCCACTTT	CASSDSWGDSYNSPLHF
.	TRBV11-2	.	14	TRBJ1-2	TGTGCCAGCAGCTTAGTAGGTACAGGCGATGGCTACACCTTC	CASSLVGTGDGYTF
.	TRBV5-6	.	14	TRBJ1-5	TGTGCCAGCAGCTTGGACGGACGGGGTCAGCCCCAGCATTTT	CASSLDGRGQPQHF
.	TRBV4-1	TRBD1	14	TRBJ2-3	TGCGCCAGCAGCGATTGGACAGGTGGAGATACGCAGTATTTT	CASSDWTGGDTQYF
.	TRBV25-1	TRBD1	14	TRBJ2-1	TGTGCCAGCAGTGAAGGGACAGGGGGTGGTGAGCAGTTCTTC	CASSEGTGGGEQFF
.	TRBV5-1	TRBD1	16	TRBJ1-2	TGCGCCAGCAGCTTGGTTGGAGGGGGCTCATTCGATGGCTACACCTTC	CASSLVGGGSFDGYTF
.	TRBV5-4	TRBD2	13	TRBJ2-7	TGTGCCAGCAGCCTGACGGGGGGGAACGAGCAGTACTTC	CASSLTGGNEQYF
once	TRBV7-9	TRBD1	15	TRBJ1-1	TGTGCCAGCAGTCAATTCGACAGGGCGAACACTGAAGCTTTCTTT	CASSQFDRANTEAFF
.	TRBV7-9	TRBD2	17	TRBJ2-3	TGTGCCAGCAACACAATCTTTGGGACTACTATCACAGATACGCAGTATTTT	CASNTIFGTTITDTQYF
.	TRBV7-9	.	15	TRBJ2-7	TGTGCCAGCAGCTTAGTAGGCGGGGCAACCTACGAGCAGTACTTC	CASSLVGGATYEQYF
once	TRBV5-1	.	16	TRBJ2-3	TGCGCCAGCAGCTTGGATGCGGGGCCTAGCACAGATACGCAGTATTTT	CASSLDAGPSTDTQYF
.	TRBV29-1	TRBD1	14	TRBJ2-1	TGCAGCGTTGAGCGGGACAGGGGCTACAATGAGCAGTTCTTC	CSVERDRGYNEQFF
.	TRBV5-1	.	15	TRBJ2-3	TGCGCCAGCAGGTTACGAGGGGGGGCTACAGATACGCAGTATTTT	CASRLRGGATDTQYF
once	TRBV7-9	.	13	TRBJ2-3	TGTGCCAGCAGCTACGGAGTCACAGATACGCAGTATTTT	CASSYGVTDTQYF
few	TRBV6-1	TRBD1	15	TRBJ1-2	TGTGCCAGCAGTGACAGGACAGGGCCTAACTATGGCTACACCTTC	CASSDRTGPNYGYTF
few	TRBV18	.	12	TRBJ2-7	TGTGCCAGCTCACCTAGCAGGGAGGTTAAGTACTTC	CASSPSREVKYF
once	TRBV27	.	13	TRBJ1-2	TGTGCCAGCAGTCGGGGGGGCTTGGATGGCTACACCTTC	CASSRGGLDGYTF
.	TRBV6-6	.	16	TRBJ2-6	TGTGCCAGCAGTTCCAGGGTTCTCTCTGGGGCCAACGTCCTGACTTTC	CASSSRVLSGANVLTF
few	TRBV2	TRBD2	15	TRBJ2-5	TGTGCCAGCAGTGTGCAGCGGGGGAAGGGAGAGACCCAGTACTTC	CASSVQRGKGETQYF
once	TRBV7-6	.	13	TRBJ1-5	TGTGCCAGCAGCCAGGGGAGCAATCAGCCCCAGCATTTT	CASSQGSNQPQHF
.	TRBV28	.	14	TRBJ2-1	TGTGCCAGTAGCCGGAGGGGCTCGTACAATGAGCAGTTCTTC	CASSRRGSYNEQFF
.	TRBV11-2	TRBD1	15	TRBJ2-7	TGTGCCAGCAGCACCGTCGGGACAGGCTACCACGAGCAGTACTTC	CASSTVGTGYHEQYF
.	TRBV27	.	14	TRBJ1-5	TGTGCCAGCAGTCCGGGACTAGGCCATCAGCCCCAGCATTTT	CASSPGLGHQPQHF
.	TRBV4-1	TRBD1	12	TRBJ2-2	TGCGCCAGCAGCGAACAGGGGGGGGAGCTGTTTTTT	CASSEQGGELFF
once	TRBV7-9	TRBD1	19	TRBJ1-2	TGTGCCAGCAGCGCACTTAACCGGGACAGGGGAAGATACGACTATGGCTACACCTTC	CASSALNRDRGRYDYGYTF
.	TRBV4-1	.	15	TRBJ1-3	TGCGCCAGCAGCCAAGACCAGGCGTCTGGAAACACCATATATTTT	CASSQDQASGNTIYF
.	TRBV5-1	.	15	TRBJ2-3	TGCGCCAGCAGAATCGGAGGGGTCGGCACAGATACGCAGTATTTT	CASRIGGVGTDTQYF
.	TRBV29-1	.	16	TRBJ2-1	TGCAGCGTTGAATCCGGTGGCAACAGTTTCCGCAATGAGCAGTTCTTC	CSVESGGNSFRNEQFF
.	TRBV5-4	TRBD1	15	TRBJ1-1	TGTGCCAGCAGCTGGGACAGGAGTATGAACACTGAAGCTTTCTTT	CASSWDRSMNTEAFF
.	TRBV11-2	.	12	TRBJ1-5	TGTGCCAGCAGCTTAAGAGGTCAGCCCCAGCATTTT	CASSLRGQPQHF
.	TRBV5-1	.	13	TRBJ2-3	TGCGCCAGCAGTGTCCAGGTGGGAGATACGCAGTATTTT	CASSVQVGDTQYF
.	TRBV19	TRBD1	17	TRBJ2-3	TGTGCCAGTAGTATGGAGGGGACAGGGCGTCTGTCAGATACGCAGTATTTT	CASSMEGTGRLSDTQYF
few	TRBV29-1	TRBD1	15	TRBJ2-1	TGCAGCGTGGACAGGGGTGAGAGCTCCTACAATGAGCAGTTCTTC	CSVDRGESSYNEQFF
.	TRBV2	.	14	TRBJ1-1	TGTGCCAGCAGGGCACAGGGACGGGCCACTGAAGCTTTCTTT	CASRAQGRATEAFF
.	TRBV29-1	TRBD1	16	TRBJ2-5	TGCAGCGTTGGAGGGGTCCGGGACAGGGGACAAGAGACCCAGTACTTC	CSVGGVRDRGQETQYF
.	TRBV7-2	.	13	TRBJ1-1	TGTGCCAGCAGCTTCGGACAGACCACTGAAGCTTTCTTT	CASSFGQTTEAFF
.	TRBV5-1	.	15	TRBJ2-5	TGCGCCAGCAGCTTTGAGGGGGTCGCGGGAGAGACCCAGTACTTC	CASSFEGVAGETQYF
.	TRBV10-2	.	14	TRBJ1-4	TGCGCCAGCAGTGAGTCAGCTCCTAATGAAAAACTGTTTTTT	CASSESAPNEKLFF
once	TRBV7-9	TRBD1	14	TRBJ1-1	TGTGCCAGCGACGAGACAGGGCTGAACACTGAAGCTTTCTTT	CASDETGLNTEAFF
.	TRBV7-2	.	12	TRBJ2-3	TGTGCCAGCAGGTCTAGCACAGATACGCAGTATTTT	CASRSSTDTQYF
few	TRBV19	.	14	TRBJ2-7	TGTGCCAGTAGTATAGTAGCAGGGACCTACGAGCAGTACTTC	CASSIVAGTYEQYF
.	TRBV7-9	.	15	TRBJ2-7	TGTGCCAGCAGCCAACACTACGGCCCCTCCTACGAGCAGTACTTC	CASSQHYGPSYEQYF
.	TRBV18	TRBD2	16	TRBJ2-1	TGTGCCAGCTCGCGGACCGGGACTAGCTCCTACAATGAGCAGTTCTTC	CASSRTGTSSYNEQFF
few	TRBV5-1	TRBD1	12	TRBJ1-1	TGCGCCAGCAGCTTACAGGGGGCAAGAGCTTTCTTT	CASSLQGARAFF
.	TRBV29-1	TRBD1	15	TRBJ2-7	TGCAGCGTCGAGAGGCGGGACAGGGTGCCCTACGAGCAGTACTTC	CSVERRDRVPYEQYF
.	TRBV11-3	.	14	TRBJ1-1	TGTGCCAGCAGCATCGCGGGTCGGGACACTGAAGCTTTCTTT	CASSIAGRDTEAFF